The 7 T cell receptor beta chains in this list originate from one sample, sequenced in a study of HIV-infected children after antiretroviral therapy interruption (dated by TCRdb to about 2019). The library was generated by 3' RACE. The reads were generated on an Illumina MiSeq. To correct PCR amplification bias, TCR libraries were generated from RNA with a 3' RACE protocol that used unique molecular identifiers. TCRdb reprocessed the public reads (quality trimming at Q25 with fastp, clone calling with MiXCR) and kept in-frame beta chains. Every distinct CDR3 protein forms one entry, paired with its most common genes and DNA. This sample comprises more than 75,000 distinct CDR3 sequences, about 6.9% of them detected only once. Approximately 1.2% of the sample lies in the top ten. The treatment or condition label corresponds to: PENTA 11 planned treatment interruption arm or continuous ART arm. This specimen consisted of CD45RA+ CD4+ T cells from PBMCs, pooled from several time points, obtained from a donor given antiretroviral therapy, either interrupted or continuous. What the cell subset or site label conveys for this sample: naive CD4+ CD45RA+ CD45RO- T cells. These receptors came from a pool of human donors with HIV.

This clonotype appeared a few times. This chain connects TRBV12-3 or TRBV12-4 to TRBJ2-7; the match to TRBD1 covers 9 bases. The trim removed 7 bases at V and 2 bases at J, leaving 6 bases unmatched. This CDR3 has 14 residues. CDR3 nucleotides: TGTGCCAGCACTAAGGGACAGGGACCCTACGAGCAGTACTTC. Residues: CASTKGQGPYEQYF.

V gene TRBV5-5 combines with J gene TRBJ1-2; D uncertain. V gave up 4 bases and J gave up 4 bases, with 17 bases separating them. This CDR3 spans 15 amino acids. CDR1 is SGHKS, CDR2 YYEKEE, per germline (reference sequence). This CDR3 is CASSPNTAVFYGYTF. CDR3 sequence (DNA): TGTGCCAGCAGCCCCAACACGGCTGTCTTCTATGGCTACACCTTC.

This clonotype turned up a few times. The V and J genes are TRBV7-2 and TRBJ2-7; 7 positions agree with TRBD1. CDR3 length equals 15 residues. The J segment lost 4 bases and the V segment lost 4 bases, leaving 10 bases of the junction unmatched. In germline, CDR1 is SGHTA, CDR2 FQGNSA. CDR3 sequence reads: CASSSLDRARYEQYF. Here the CDR3 DNA reads TGTGCCAGCAGCTCCCTCGACAGGGCACGTTACGAGCAGTACTTC.

This clonotype was detected many times. The chain employs TRBV3-1 and TRBJ1-1; D call uncertain. This CDR3 contains 14 residues. CDR1 LGHDT and CDR2 YNNKEL come from the germline V gene (reference sequence). Trimming took off 1 base at V and 2 bases at J, with 8 bases between the two ends. The chain's CDR3 is CASSQVWGNTEAFF. CDR3 nucleotide sequence: TGTGCCAGCAGCCAAGTTTGGGGAAACACTGAAGCTTTCTTT.

This clonotype came up a few times. The chain joins TRBV11-2 to TRBJ1-1, with 9 bases fitting TRBD1. The CDR3 consists of 15 residues. Per germline, CDR1 SGHAT and CDR2 FQNNGV. The junction had 7 bases not matched to a gene; V was cut back by 5 bases and J by 3 bases. DNA of the CDR3: TGTGCCAGCAGCATCTGGACAGGGGTAGACACTGAAGCTTTCTTT. This gives the protein CASSIWTGVDTEAFF.

This clonotype was seen repeatedly, ten times or more. The J gene is TRBJ2-3, the V gene TRBV25-1; TRBD1 might be the D (5 bases). The ends were cut back, 0 bases at V and 4 bases at J, with 11 bases in the middle. The CDR3 has 15 residues. Per the germline V gene, CDR1 is MGHDK and CDR2 is SYGVNS. As DNA, the CDR3 is TGTGCCAGCAGTGAATATAGGGGCGCCGCAGATACGCAGTATTTT. It codes for CASSEYRGAADTQYF.

This clonotype was counted many times. The rearrangement joins TRBV5-1 to TRBJ1-5; tentatively, D is TRBD1 (5 bases). The germline V and J ends were trimmed by 0 bases and 3 bases, with 7 bases remaining between them. This CDR3 has 14 amino acids. The V gene's germline CDR1 is SGHRS and CDR2 YFSETQ. In DNA, the CDR3 is TGCGCCAGCAGCTTGGGACAGCCCAATCAGCCCCAGCATTTT. It specifies CASSLGQPNQPQHF.